What follows is one T cell receptor (beta chain) and its context. Per the study methods: Amplification with reference gene primers provided the estimates of nucleated cell counts. Sequenced by immunoSEQ multiplex PCR; TCRdb stores in-frame clones only, minus some. That table is the source of V, J and clone size, and D and trimming were worked out from the DNA. Here the sample spans tens of thousands of clones, 70% to 85% being singletons. This entry comes from a study of blood T cell repertoires in COVID-19. On the study more broadly: The origin of the acute and convalescent COVID-19 samples was the United States, Italy and Spain.

V trimming: 3 bases; J trimming: 3 bases; junction bases outside the gene matches: 6. This CDR3 has 16 amino acids. Germline V gene data show CDR1 as LNHDA and CDR2 as SQIVND (reference sequence). J is TRBJ2-2 and V is TRBV19; TRBD1 matches 8 bases. The TCR originated in a man aged 60-69 years with acute or convalescent COVID-19. The sequenced sample was peripheral blood. In nucleotides, the CDR3 is TGTGCCAGTAGTATGCTTCGACAGGGGTACACCGGGGAGCTGTTTTTT. Translating it yields CASSMLRQGYTGELFF.